This T cell receptor beta chain was documented in a study of blood T cell repertoires in COVID-19. The cohort comprised adults aged 18 to 89 years residing in about two dozen US areas. Two negative PCRs, clearance, or symptom resolution characterized the recovered Cohort 3 donors. Here immunoSEQ multiplex PCR was the method, and the copy in TCRdb shows in-frame clones only, minus some. The data show about 370,000 clones, 85% to 90% seen once. Trimming took 4 bases from V and 8 from J; bases not matched to a gene: 4. Germline V gives CDR1 MGHDK, CDR2 SYGVNS. The CDR3 consists of 15 residues. The TCR originated in a man aged 18 to 29 who had recovered from COVID-19. The chain couples TRBV25-1 to TRBJ2-1; 14 nucleotides match TRBD2. The specimen sequenced was PBMCs or T cells enriched from blood (not recorded which). The CDR3, as DNA: TGTGCCAGCAGTGTGACTAGCGGGAGGGGAGATGAGCAGTTCTTC. Protein product: CASSVTSGRGDEQFF.